This T cell receptor (beta chain) emerged from a study of OX40 agonist ivuxolimab in advanced cancers. Study context: A partial response was reached by three patients: one with hepatocellular carcinoma and two with cutaneous melanoma.

This CDR3 region has 14 residues. CDR1 and CDR2 (germline): SGHVS, FQNEAQ. Deletions cut 1 base from V and 7 bases from J, with 13 bases between. With respect to this clone: Antigen: not known.

General study findings and limits: Clonal expansion from baseline to week 6 occurred in both CD4+ and CD8+ T cells. Low normalized clonal expansion also occurred in some nonresponding patients.

Measured with immunoSEQ multiplex PCR; TCRdb has only the in-frame clones, and not every one. The sample holds about 28,000 clones; roughly 83% are singletons and the top ten take around 17%. This sequence joins TRBV7-8 and TRBJ1-2; D is uncertain. The clonotype comes from an adult with an advanced solid tumor such as melanoma, head and neck, liver or kidney cancer. The sample here was CD4+ or CD8+ T cells sorted from blood, taken in a trial of the OX40 agonist ivuxolimab. As DNA, the CDR3 is TGTGCCAGCAGCTTAGGCCAAGGCATTCTTGGCTACACCTTC. As protein: CASSLGQGILGYTF. Based on the CDR3 plus reference TRBV7-8 and TRBJ1-2, the full variable domain is GAGVSQSPRYKVAKRGQDVALRCDPISGHVSLFWYQQALGQGPEFLTYFQNEAQLDKSGLPSDRFFAERPEGSVSTLKIQRTQQEDSAVYLCASSLGQGILGYTFGSGTRLTVV.